The next 9 T cell receptor beta chains were all read from a single sample in a study of blood T cells in healthy people across ages. With a J-beta primer mix and a sample-barcoded 5' primer, a second PCR ran about 7 to 11 cycles. TCRdb re-derived calls from the 5' RACE reads in MiXCR, one entry per CDR3 protein. The table records over 700,000 distinct CDR3 sequences, 25% of them present only once. This same sample was also part of a study on T cells of mothers and their children.

The sequenced sample consisted of blood. The source is a boy younger than 18 in good health.

The chain carries TRBV6-6 and TRBJ2-5; D ambiguous. The CDR3 totals 13 residues. Per the germline V gene, CDR1 is MNHNY and CDR2 is SVGAGI (reference sequence). Trimming took off 4 bases at V and 8 bases at J, with 14 bases between the two ends. The CDR3 reads CASSFTDAGTQYF. CDR3 bases: TGTGCCAGCAGTTTCACGGACGCTGGAACCCAGTACTTC.

The chain carries TRBV27 and TRBJ1-6, with 10 bases matching TRBD1. Per germline, CDR1 MNHEY and CDR2 SMNVEV (reference sequence). The trim removed 7 bases at V and 8 bases at J, leaving 8 bases unmatched. The CDR3 consists of 15 residues. The CDR3: CASTPLDRGYSPLHF. CDR3 nucleotide sequence: TGTGCCAGCACCCCACTGGACAGGGGGTATTCACCCCTCCACTTT.

This clonotype came up a few times. DNA of the CDR3: TGTGCCAGCTCACCAGGAGGGGTTGGCGAAATTGAGGAGACCCAGTACTTC. It specifies CASSPGGVGEIEETQYF. The rearrangement uses TRBV18 and TRBJ2-5; maybe TRBD2 (6 bases). V was pared by 2 bases and J by 5 bases, with 21 bases between. The germline V gene encodes CDR1 KGHSH and CDR2 LQKENI. The CDR3 spans 17 residues.

This chain joins TRBV28 and TRBJ2-5; a possible D gene is TRBD1 (6 bases). There are 15 residues in the CDR3. V dropped 2 bases and J dropped 0 bases, with 10 bases sitting between them. The germline CDR1 and CDR2 sequences are MDHEN and SYDVKM. The CDR3 nucleotides are TGTGCCAGCAGTTTAATTGACAGGAACCAAGAGACCCAGTACTTC. Its protein is CASSLIDRNQETQYF.

This clonotype was observed a few times. The V gene is TRBV6-6, the J gene TRBJ2-7, with D possibly matching TRBD1 (5 bases). In germline, CDR1 is MNHNY, CDR2 SVGAGI (reference sequence). This CDR3 comprises 16 residues. V lost 2 bases and J 4 bases, leaving 18 bases between the germline ends. The CDR3 here is CASSYERGHLLYEQYF. The CDR3 region has the DNA TGTGCCAGCAGTTACGAGCGAGGACATCTCCTTTACGAGCAGTACTTC.

The chain links TRBV7-9 to TRBJ1-4; unclear D gene. Germline assignment: CDR1 SEHNR and CDR2 FQNEAQ (reference sequence). V dropped 5 bases and J dropped 7 bases, with 20 bases sitting between them. The CDR3 is 16 amino acids. The CDR3 DNA reads TGTGCCAGCAGCCCTAGGCTTAGTAAGCGGGGTGAAAAACTGTTTTTT. Its protein product is CASSPRLSKRGEKLFF.

In this sample, this clonotype turned up a few times. V and J are TRBV5-1 and TRBJ2-5; D is perhaps TRBD2 (5 bases). In germline, CDR1 is SGHRS, CDR2 YFSETQ. With 2 bases removed from V and 5 bases from J, the gap between germline ends came to 13 bases. CDR3 length: 14 residues. Here the CDR3 reads CASSFDGRGETQYF. CDR3 nucleotide sequence: TGCGCCAGCAGCTTCGACGGGCGAGGGGAGACCCAGTACTTC.

This clonotype was detected only a few times. The V and J genes are TRBV14 and TRBJ2-5, with D unclear. Germline loops: CDR1 SGHDN, CDR2 FVKESK. The V and J ends lost 0 bases and 6 bases respectively, with 17 bases between them. This CDR3 spans 16 amino acids. The CDR3 loop is CASSQEEALPGQTQYF. The CDR3 DNA sequence: TGTGCCAGCAGCCAAGAAGAAGCTCTGCCTGGCCAGACCCAGTACTTC.

There are a few counts of this clonotype. This chain links TRBV11-2 with TRBJ2-7; D gene unclear. Trimming took off 2 bases at V and 5 bases at J, with 10 bases between the two ends. The germline V gene has CDR1 SGHAT and CDR2 FQNNGV. CDR3 length equals 13 residues. CDR3 sequence: CASSLNSWNEQYF. CDR3 bases: TGTGCCAGCAGCTTAAACTCGTGGAACGAGCAGTACTTC. The variable domain in full, completed from reference TRBV11-2 and TRBJ2-7, reads EAGVAQSPRYKIIEKRQSVAFWCNPISGHATLYWYQQILGQGPKLLIQFQNNGVVDDSQLPKDRFSAERLKGVDSTLKIQPAKLEDSAVYLCASSLNSWNEQYFGPGTRLTVT.